The rows below give T cell receptor beta chains drawn from one sample of a study of T cell responses to AZD1222 COVID-19 vaccine. Profiled with immunoSEQ multiplex PCR; TCRdb holds only in-frame clones, not every one. The profile shows roughly 200,000 clones, about 93% of them singletons. The input for sequencing was peripheral blood, taken on day 0 of MenACWY control vaccination. The receptors were sampled from an adult in good health. The CDR3 runs from the conserved cysteine through the conserved F or W. The order of the fields is J gene, V gene, CDR3 protein.

j_gene: TRBJ1-2
v_gene: TRBV6-5
CDR3aa: CASSLRTGDGYTF

j_gene: TRBJ2-7
v_gene: TRBV5-4
CDR3aa: CASSPGGLRARGEQYF

j_gene: TRBJ1-6
v_gene: TRBV5-5
CDR3aa: CASSLETDYSPLHF

j_gene: TRBJ1-1
v_gene: TRBV5-1
CDR3aa: CASSPGDRGQNTEAFF

j_gene: TRBJ2-7
v_gene: TRBV19
CDR3aa: CASSIGAAQSYEQYF

j_gene: TRBJ1-2
v_gene: TRBV5-6
CDR3aa: CASSLNDYGYTF

j_gene: TRBJ2-3
v_gene: TRBV6-5
CDR3aa: CASRTSSTDTQYF

j_gene: TRBJ1-1
v_gene: TRBV10-3
CDR3aa: CAISKDRADTEAFF

j_gene: TRBJ1-2
v_gene: TRBV25-1
CDR3aa: CASSEGFGYTF

j_gene: TRBJ1-1
v_gene: TRBV2
CDR3aa: CASRAGTEAFF

j_gene: TRBJ1-2
v_gene: TRBV6-5
CDR3aa: CASSPRDYGYTF

j_gene: TRBJ2-1
v_gene: TRBV2
CDR3aa: CASSESRRYNEQFF

j_gene: TRBJ1-3
v_gene: TRBV11-2
CDR3aa: CASNSFGIDTIYF

j_gene: TRBJ2-2
v_gene: TRBV5-8
CDR3aa: CASSYTDGAGELFF

j_gene: TRBJ1-2
v_gene: TRBV7-2
CDR3aa: CASSLQQGPPYGYTF